This TCR beta chain was retrieved from a study of molecular identifiers for immune sequencing clone quantification. Findings and caveats of the study: Clonotypes surpassing 20 RNA copies contained over 97% of effector molecules, versus under 1% in naive cells.

TCRdb independently ran MiXCR on the PCR reads; one entry per CDR3 protein. The table has 100,000 or so distinct CDR3 sequences, 35% to 40% seen once. Concerning this clonotype: Its specificity is unknown.

Germline V lookup: CDR1 SNHLY, CDR2 FYNNEI. Trimming cost V 7 bases and J 0 bases, with 13 bases left between them. The CDR3 consists of 15 residues. Sequences were obtained from naive CD8+ T cells from blood, with Jurkat cell RNA spiked in. Regarding subset: FACS-sorted CD8+CD4-CCR7+CD45RA+ naive T cells. This receptor was obtained from a human donor in good health. Some libraries in this study had Jurkat cell RNA spiked in. The V gene is TRBV2, the J gene TRBJ1-5; unclear D gene. The DNA of the CDR3 is TGTGCCAGCACGAACCAAGGCTATAGCAATCAGCCCCAGCATTTT. It specifies CASTNQGYSNQPQHF.